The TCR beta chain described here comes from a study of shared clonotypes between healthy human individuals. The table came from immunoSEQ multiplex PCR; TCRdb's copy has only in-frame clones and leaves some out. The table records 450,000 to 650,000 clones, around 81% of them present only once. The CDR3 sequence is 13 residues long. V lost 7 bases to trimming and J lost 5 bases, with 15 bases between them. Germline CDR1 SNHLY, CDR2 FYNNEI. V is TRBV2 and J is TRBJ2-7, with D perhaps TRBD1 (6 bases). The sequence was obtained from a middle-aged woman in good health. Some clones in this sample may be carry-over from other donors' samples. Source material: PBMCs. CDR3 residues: CASNIQGVHEQYF. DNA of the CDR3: TGTGCCAGCAACATACAGGGTGTGCACGAGCAGTACTTC.